These 22 T cell receptor beta chains originate from one sample sequenced in a study of blood T cells in healthy people across ages (dated by TCRdb to between 2014 and 2016). The receptor library was made with 5' RACE. A second PCR of about 7 to 12 cycles was performed with a sample-barcoded 5' primer and a J-beta primer mix. TCRdb applied fastp at Q25 and MiXCR to the public reads, then kept only in-frame beta chains. All rows with the same CDR3 protein become a single entry with the most common DNA and genes. The sample table lists some 1,800,000 distinct CDR3 sequences, 39% of them with a count of one. The ten top clones hold under 25% of the sample. The sample was blood. These receptors came from a human donor in good health.

The chain is built from TRBV20-1 and TRBJ1-6; no firm D call. The V and J ends lost 0 bases and 7 bases respectively, with 16 bases between them. Germline V CDR1 and CDR2: DFQATT, SNEGSKA (reference sequence). The CDR3 extends over 16 amino acids. The CDR3 nucleotides read TGCAGTGCTAGAGAACTCCTTGGTTTGGGCAATTCACCCCTCCACTTT. Protein: CSARELLGLGNSPLHF.

The V and J genes are TRBV2 and TRBJ2-7; D could derive from TRBD1 or TRBD2 (5 bases each). Trimming left V 7 bases short and J 2 bases short, with 15 bases between. The CDR3 runs to 14 residues. CDR1 and CDR2 (germline): SNHLY, FYNNEI. CDR3 sequence: CASKEGRATYEQYF. The CDR3, as DNA: TGTGCCAGCAAAGAGGGCAGGGCAACCTACGAGCAGTACTTC.

CDR3 sequence (DNA): TGCGCCAGCAGCCAAGATCAACTAGCGGAAGAGACCCAGTACTTC. The encoded protein is CASSQDQLAEETQYF. This chain uses TRBV4-1 with TRBJ2-5, with TRBD2 identical over 8 bases. There are 15 residues in the CDR3. CDR1 and CDR2 (germline): MGHRA, YSYEKL. V was clipped by 0 bases and J by 3 bases; unmatched bases: 3.

This clonotype showed up just once. This sequence joins TRBV18 and TRBJ1-4; D is unresolved. CDR1 and CDR2 from the germline V gene are KGHSH and LQKENI. The germline V and J ends were trimmed by 1 base and 4 bases, with 7 bases remaining between them. This CDR3 region has 14 residues. In DNA form, the CDR3 reads TGTGCCAGCTCACCACAGGGTAATAATGAAAAACTGTTTTTT. Translation gives CASSPQGNNEKLFF.

The chain couples TRBV5-8 to TRBJ1-6, with D perhaps TRBD1 (6 bases). This CDR3 contains 18 residues. Germline CDR1 and CDR2: SGHTS and YDEGEE. Trimming cost V 7 bases and J 9 bases, with 29 bases left between them. The CDR3 sequence is CASGWNSRQQGRISPLHF. CDR3 coding DNA: TGTGCCAGCGGGTGGAATAGCCGACAACAGGGTCGGATTTCACCCCTCCACTTT.

In this sample, this clonotype turned up a few times. J is TRBJ2-7 and V is TRBV7-9; D not certain. The CDR3 covers 12 residues. Trimming left V 3 bases short and J 6 bases short, with 9 bases between. From germline, CDR1 is SEHNR and CDR2 FQNEAQ (reference sequence). The CDR3 region is CASSLTLGEQYF. The CDR3 region has the DNA TGTGCCAGCAGCTTGACGCTGGGCGAGCAGTACTTC.

This clonotype was detected only a few times. The gene calls are TRBV13 and TRBJ2-4; TRBD2 is a possible D gene (6 bases). Germline assignment: CDR1 PRHDT and CDR2 FYEKMQ (reference sequence). The CDR3 runs to 13 residues. Trimming removed 3 bases at V and 13 bases at J, with 16 bases between. The CDR3 spells CASSLAGRVEQYF. The CDR3 region has the DNA TGTGCCAGCAGCTTGGCGGGGAGAGTGGAGCAGTACTTC.

This chain joins TRBV20-1 and TRBJ1-1; D is uncertain. Trimming pared 5 bases from V and 0 bases from J, leaving 10 bases between. This CDR3 spans 13 amino acids. Germline lookup yields CDR1 DFQATT and CDR2 SNEGSKA (reference sequence). The CDR3 reads CSAPPQVNTEAFF. CDR3 nucleotides: TGCAGTGCTCCTCCCCAGGTGAACACTGAAGCTTTCTTT.

The V gene is TRBV6-5, the J gene TRBJ2-3, with D hard to call. The CDR3 runs to 16 residues. Germline V gives CDR1 MNHEY, CDR2 SVGAGI. Trimming shortened V by 6 bases and J by 6 bases, and 22 bases separated the two germline ends. The CDR3 is CASRASRVGISDTQYF. The DNA of the CDR3 is TGTGCCAGCAGGGCATCAAGGGTTGGAATATCTGATACGCAGTATTTT.

This clonotype appeared many times. The rearrangement links TRBV4-1 to TRBJ1-5; D not certain. The CDR3 consists of 19 residues. With 0 bases removed from V and 5 bases from J, the gap between germline ends came to 23 bases. Germline lookup yields CDR1 MGHRA and CDR2 YSYEKL. This chain's CDR3 is CASSQEAGFGRTVYQPQHF. The DNA for the CDR3 is TGCGCCAGCAGCCAAGAAGCTGGGTTTGGCAGGACCGTGTATCAGCCCCAGCATTTT.

This clonotype occurred many times. The genes are TRBV7-2 and TRBJ2-3; D unclear. Between the trimmed V and J ends, which lost 1 base and 6 bases, there was a span of 14 bases. The CDR3 totals 15 residues. CDR1 and CDR2 (germline): SGHTA, FQGNSA. Written as DNA, the CDR3 is TGTGCCAGCAGCTTAGGACCCACGGGTTCGGATACGCAGTATTTT. This encodes CASSLGPTGSDTQYF.

This clonotype was detected a few times. The rearrangement joins TRBV20-1 to TRBJ1-6; D remains ambiguous. This CDR3 has 14 amino acids. CDR1 and CDR2 from the germline V gene are DFQATT and SNEGSKA (reference sequence). V was trimmed by 4 bases and J by 0 bases, leaving 7 bases between them. CDR3 residues: CSATESSYNSPLHF. In DNA form, the CDR3 reads TGCAGTGCTACCGAGAGCTCCTATAATTCACCCCTCCACTTT.

The rearrangement links TRBV9 to TRBJ1-5; 7 nucleotides align to TRBD1. The CDR3 length is 15 residues. The V and J ends lost 4 bases and 1 base, in that order; junction bases with no gene match: 5. Per germline, CDR1 SGDLS and CDR2 YYNGEE. In DNA form, the CDR3 reads TGTGCCAGCAGCAAGACAGGGTCGAGCAATCAGCCCCAGCATTTT. It translates to CASSKTGSSNQPQHF. The full variable domain, in which reference TRBV9 and TRBJ1-5 provide the parts outside the CDR3, is DSGVTQTPKHLITATGQRVTLRCSPRSGDLSVYWYQQSLDQGLQFLIQYYNGEERAKGNILERFSAQQFPDLHSELNLSSLELGDSALYFCASSKTGSSNQPQHFGDGTRLSIL.

The chain links TRBV6-2 or TRBV6-3 to TRBJ1-5, with a tentative D call TRBD1 (5 bases). Germline lookup yields CDR1 MNHEY and CDR2 SVGEGT. The V gene lost 2 bases and the J gene lost 1 base, with 9 bases spanning the gap. CDR3 length equals 15 residues. DNA for the CDR3: TGTGCCAGCAGTTACGGGGCCCTAAGCAATCAGCCCCAGCATTTT. It codes for CASSYGALSNQPQHF.

The chain recombines TRBV12-3 or TRBV12-4 with TRBJ2-6, with D unclear. This CDR3 comprises 15 residues. V lost 9 bases to trimming and J lost 1 base, with 13 bases between them. In nucleotides, the CDR3 is TGTGCCAGTTTCACCGTTAAGTCTGGGGCCAACGTCCTGACTTTC. Protein product: CASFTVKSGANVLTF.

A note on this clonotype: A read error may produce the germline difference seen at one junction end. The chain is built from TRBV5-1 and TRBJ2-7; weak D call: TRBD1 (6 bases). Germline assignment: CDR1 SGHRS and CDR2 YFSETQ. This CDR3 has 13 amino acids. The DNA of the CDR3 is TGTGCCAGCAGCTCGTCAGGGGACTACGAGCAGTACTTC. The encoded protein is CASSSSGDYEQYF.

This chain joins TRBV2 and TRBJ2-3, with D unclear. The V and J ends lost 2 bases and 6 bases respectively, with 12 bases between them. The germline V gene has CDR1 SNHLY and CDR2 FYNNEI. This CDR3 comprises 14 residues. The CDR3 nucleotides are TGTGCCAGCAGTGAACGGCGGCGCGAGGATACGCAGTATTTT. Translation gives CASSERRREDTQYF.

The CDR3 region has the DNA TGTGCCAGCAGCCAAGGGCGAGGTCGGGGGGTCTACGAGCAGTACTTC. Residues: CASSQGRGRGVYEQYF. The chain carries TRBV3-1 and TRBJ2-7; 7 positions agree with TRBD2. Germline CDR1 reads LGHDT; CDR2 reads YNNKEL (reference sequence). This CDR3 has 16 amino acids. V shed 1 base and J 3 bases; nucleotides not matched to a gene: 9.

This clonotype was seen a handful of times. The chain carries TRBV5-6 and TRBJ2-7, with D possibly matching TRBD2 (6 bases). Trimming took 0 bases from V and 12 from J, leaving 13 bases between them. From germline, CDR1 is SGHDT and CDR2 YYEEEE. The CDR3 consists of 12 residues. For the CDR3, the DNA is TGTGCCAGCAGCTTGGCCGGGGGAGAGATGTACTTC. It codes for CASSLAGGEMYF.

This clonotype was found a few times. The J gene is TRBJ2-1, the V gene TRBV9; tentatively, D is TRBD2 (7 bases). The V gene lost 5 bases and the J gene lost 5 bases, with 17 bases spanning the gap. There are 15 residues in the CDR3. Germline values: CDR1 SGDLS, CDR2 YYNGEE. CDR3 in DNA: TGTGCCAGCAGTCCCCAGGGGAGGGGGGACAATGAGCAGTTCTTC. This sequence encodes CASSPQGRGDNEQFF.

The chain has TRBV12-5 and TRBJ1-1; TRBD1 aligns across 11 bases. CDR1 is LGHNT and CDR2 is FRNRAP in the germline V gene. V lost 5 bases, J lost 3 bases, and 2 bases stayed unmatched. This CDR3 is built from 14 residues. The CDR3 sequence: CASGAGQGDTEAFF. The CDR3 DNA follows: TGTGCTAGTGGTGCGGGACAGGGGGACACTGAAGCTTTCTTT.

The chain joins TRBV3-1 to TRBJ2-5; TRBD2 matches at 10 bases. Trimming removed 1 base from V and 2 bases from J; junction bases left unmatched: 7. The CDR3 has 17 amino acids. CDR1 is LGHDT, CDR2 YNNKEL, per germline (reference sequence). The DNA of the CDR3 is TGTGCCAGCAGCCAAGGTTGGGCTAGCGGGAGTCAAGAGACCCAGTACTTC. Its protein is CASSQGWASGSQETQYF.